The entry below gives a single T cell receptor (beta chain) sequence along with its context. The clone's antigen remains unknown. No per-base quality is available; no much larger clone lies one base away. The germline V gene yields SGDLS for CDR1 and YYNGEE for CDR2. V is pared back by 3 bases and J by 6 bases, with 20 bases lying between the germline termini. The CDR3 spans 16 residues, from the cysteine through the phenylalanine. Solely the CDR3 DNA is kept, with 48 bases framed from the first base. The receptor library was made with RT-PCR. The reads were generated on an Illumina HiSeq 2500. The public reads were run again by TCRdb, first through fastp at Q25 and then through MiXCR, and only productive beta chains were kept. CDR3 protein duplicates are merged, each entry listing the most common genes and DNA. The sample table lists 800,000 or so distinct CDR3 sequences, about 20% of them with a count of one. The ten largest make up roughly 10% of the sample.

The data belong to a study of response to subunit inactivated influenza vaccine (dated by TCRdb to 2016 to 2019). Notes on the research overall: To follow how T cells responded to a trivalent subunit inactivated influenza vaccine, the researchers relied on deep quantitative profiling of the T cell receptor repertoire.

Here is what the overall study found, with its caveats: According to the authors, only a limited number of new T cells may be recruited by each seasonal influenza vaccination.

The chain was built from TRBV9 and TRBJ2-3; TRBD1 is a possible D gene, resting on 6 matching bases. This TCR was recovered from a man aged 50 to 59 who received an inactivated influenza vaccine. Donor details come from another sample of the same person, matched by shared clones. Source: PBMCs from blood, taken 4 to 6 days after vaccination. The encoded CDR3 is CASSDHSGTQRDTQYF. The nucleotide sequence is given as TGTGCCAGCAGCGATCATTCCGGGACACAGAGGGATACGCAGTATTTT.